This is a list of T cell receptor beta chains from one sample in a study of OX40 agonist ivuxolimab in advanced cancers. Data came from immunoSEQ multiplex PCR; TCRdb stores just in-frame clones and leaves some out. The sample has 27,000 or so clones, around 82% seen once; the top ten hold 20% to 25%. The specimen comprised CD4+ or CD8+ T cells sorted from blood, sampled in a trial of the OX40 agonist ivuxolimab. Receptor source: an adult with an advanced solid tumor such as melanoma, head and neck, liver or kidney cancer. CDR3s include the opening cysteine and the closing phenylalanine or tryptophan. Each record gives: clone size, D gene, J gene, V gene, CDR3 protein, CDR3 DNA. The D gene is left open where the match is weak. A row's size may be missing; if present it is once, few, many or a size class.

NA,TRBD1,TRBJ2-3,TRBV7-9,CASSPTSDRGADTQYF,TGTGCCAGCAGCCCGACGTCTGACAGGGGGGCAGATACGCAGTATTTT
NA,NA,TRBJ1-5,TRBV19,CASSIGAGQPQHF,TGTGCCAGTAGTATAGGGGCGGGACAGCCCCAGCATTTT
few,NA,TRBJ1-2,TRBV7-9,CASSSQGDYGYTF,TGTGCCAGCAGTTCACAGGGAGACTATGGCTACACCTTC
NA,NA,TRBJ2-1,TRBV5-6,CASSFGQGNNEQFF,TGTGCCAGCAGCTTTGGGCAGGGGAACAATGAGCAGTTCTTC
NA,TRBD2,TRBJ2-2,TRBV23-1,CASSHSGTSGTPNTGELFF,TGCGCCAGCAGTCATTCCGGGACTAGCGGGACTCCGAACACCGGGGAGCTGTTTTTT
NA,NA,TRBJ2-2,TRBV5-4,CASSLGRTGTGELFF,TGTGCCAGCAGCTTGGGACGGACGGGCACCGGGGAGCTGTTTTTT
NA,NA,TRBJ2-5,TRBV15,CATRGGPWETQYF,TGTGCCACCAGGGGCGGGCCTTGGGAGACCCAGTACTTC
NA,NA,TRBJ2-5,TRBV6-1,CASSGGQEETQYF,TGTGCCAGCAGCGGGGGTCAGGAAGAGACCCAGTACTTC
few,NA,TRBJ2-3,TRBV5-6,CASSLAPGSGDTQYF,TGTGCCAGCAGCTTGGCCCCTGGGTCGGGCGATACGCAGTATTTT
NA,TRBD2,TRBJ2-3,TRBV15,CATSRDRAGGPTDTQYF,TGTGCCACCAGCAGAGATAGGGCGGGAGGGCCCACAGATACGCAGTATTTT
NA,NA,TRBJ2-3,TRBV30,CAWSVLSTDTQYF,TGTGCCTGGAGTGTACTTAGCACAGATACGCAGTATTTT
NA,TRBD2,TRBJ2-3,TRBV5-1,CASSVLSGGARADTQYF,TGCGCCAGCAGCGTACTTAGCGGGGGGGCTCGGGCAGATACGCAGTATTTT
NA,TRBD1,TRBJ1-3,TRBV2,CASSRGPGNTIYF,TGTGCCAGCAGCAGGGGGCCCGGAAACACCATATATTTT
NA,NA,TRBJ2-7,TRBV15,CATSGDRLNQQYF,TGTGCCACCAGCGGCGACAGGCTAAACCAGCAGTACTTC
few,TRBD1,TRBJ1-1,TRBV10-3,CAIRRQTGTGMGTEAFF,TGTGCCATCAGACGCCAAACCGGGACAGGGATGGGGACTGAAGCTTTCTTT
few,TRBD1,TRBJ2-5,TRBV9,CASSGRDSQETQYF,TGTGCCAGCAGCGGCCGGGACAGCCAAGAGACCCAGTACTTC
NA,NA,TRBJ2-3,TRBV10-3,CAISESAGVRDTQYF,TGTGCCATCAGTGAGTCGGCCGGGGTGAGGGATACGCAGTATTTT
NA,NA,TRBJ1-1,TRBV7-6,CASSLVGGAGNTEAFF,TGTGCCAGCAGCCTCGTAGGAGGGGCAGGGAACACTGAAGCTTTCTTT
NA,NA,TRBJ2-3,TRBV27,CASSFRQFSSTDTQYF,TGTGCCAGCAGTTTCCGACAGTTTTCTAGCACAGATACGCAGTATTTT
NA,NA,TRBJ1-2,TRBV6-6,CAVEAPNYGYTF,TGTGCCGTAGAGGCACCTAACTATGGCTACACCTTC
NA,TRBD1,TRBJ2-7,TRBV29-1,CSFSGTDSYEQYF,TGCAGCTTCTCCGGGACAGATTCCTACGAGCAGTACTTC
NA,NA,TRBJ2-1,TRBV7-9,CASLRDGEQFF,TGTGCCAGCCTTCGTGATGGGGAGCAGTTCTTC
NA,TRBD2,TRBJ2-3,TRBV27,CASSSISTAGATDTQYF,TGTGCCAGCAGTTCCATATCTACTGCGGGAGCTACAGATACGCAGTATTTT
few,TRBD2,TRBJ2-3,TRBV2,CASSPTSGIQDTQYF,TGTGCCAGCAGTCCGACTAGCGGGATCCAAGATACGCAGTATTTT
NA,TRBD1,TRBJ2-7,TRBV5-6,CASDTGTGGLEQYF,TGTGCCAGCGACACCGGGACAGGGGGTCTCGAGCAGTACTTC
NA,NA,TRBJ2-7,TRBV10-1,CASSDGFESYEQYF,TGCGCCAGCAGTGATGGATTCGAGTCCTACGAGCAGTACTTC
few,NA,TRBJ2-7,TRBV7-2,CASSSGPSYEQYF,TGTGCCAGCAGCTCGGGACCCTCCTACGAGCAGTACTTC
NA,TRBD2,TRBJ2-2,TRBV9,CASSSTGGRITGELFF,TGTGCCAGCAGCTCTACTGGCGGGAGAATCACCGGGGAGCTGTTTTTT